This record looks at one T cell receptor beta chain sequence and its context. The target antigen is unknown. Stable Graves' hyperthyroidism denoted no ophthalmopathy progression over 18 months. These patients, aged 18 to 65, had recently diagnosed hyperthyroidism lasting under 2 months. Lactation, pregnancy, other autoimmune disease or uncontrolled infection led to exclusion of patients. This record belongs to a study of T cells in Graves' hyperthyroidism and ophthalmopathy. The CDR3 is 15 amino acids. Germline loops: CDR1 PRHDT, CDR2 FYEKMQ (reference sequence). Deletions cut 6 bases from V and 0 bases from J, with 14 bases between. RNA transcripts served as the template for amplifying TCR beta CDR3 regions. First-round RT-PCR targeting the TCR CDR3 was performed with the HTBI primer set. TCRdb fed the multiplex PCR reads into MiXCR, producing one record per CDR3 protein. This repertoire shows some 620,000 distinct CDR3 sequences, around 15% found once; its top ten account for less than 4.5%.

Study outcomes and limitations: The model anticipated ophthalmopathy a median about 6.5 months pre-onset.

V is TRBV13 and J is TRBJ2-5; perhaps TRBD1 as D (6 bases). The receptor was derived from a young woman with Graves' hyperthyroidism. The sequencing input was blood. In nucleotides, the CDR3 is TGTGCCAGCAGAGAACAGGGCCTGTACCAAGAGACCCAGTACTTC. Its protein is CASREQGLYQETQYF.